Following are 14 T cell receptor beta chains from one sample sequenced in a study of blood T cell repertoires in COVID-19. TCRdb's copy holds only in-frame clones and misses some; the assay was immunoSEQ multiplex PCR. The table lists roughly 160,000 clones, roughly 78% of them singletons. Sequenced material: PBMCs or T cells enriched from blood (not recorded which). These receptors were obtained from a woman in her 70s in a cohort exposed to, infected with or recovered from COVID-19 (not recorded which).

V usage is TRBV18 and J usage is TRBJ2-7, with 11 nucleotides matching TRBD2. Germline V gene data show CDR1 as KGHSH and CDR2 as LQKENI. J lost 4 bases, V lost 5 bases, and 7 bases had no gene match. The CDR3 is 15 residues long. The CDR3 nucleotides are TGTGCCAGCTCATCGACTAGCGGGAATTATTACGAGCAGTACTTC. The encoded protein is CASSSTSGNYYEQYF.

V gene TRBV3-1 (or the pseudogene TRBV3-2) combines with J gene TRBJ2-7; D ambiguous. CDR3 size: 11 residues. CDR1 is LGHDT, CDR2 YNNKEL, per germline (reference sequence). The V gene lost 1 base and the J gene lost 10 bases, with 8 bases spanning the gap. CDR3 sequence reads: CASSQGVIQYF. Here the CDR3 DNA reads TGTGCCAGCAGCCAAGGAGTGATCCAGTACTTC.

The DNA for the CDR3 is TGTGCCAGCTCACCACCATTTCAACTAGCGGAATACACAGATACGCAGTATTTT. It yields the protein CASSPPFQLAEYTDTQYF. The J gene is TRBJ2-3, the V gene TRBV18; TRBD2 aligns across 8 bases. The junction had 10 bases not matched to a gene; V was cut back by 0 bases and J by 2 bases. The CDR3 runs 18 residues. Germline-derived CDR1 and CDR2 are KGHSH and LQKENI.

V and J are TRBV24-1 and TRBJ2-3; weak D call: TRBD2 (5 bases). Per germline, CDR1 KGHDR and CDR2 SFDVKD. This CDR3 spans 16 amino acids. Trimming cost V 3 bases and J 0 bases, with 12 bases left between them. The CDR3 sequence: CATSDPGITSTDTQYF. Here the CDR3 DNA reads TGTGCCACCAGTGATCCGGGAATCACTAGCACAGATACGCAGTATTTT.

V gene TRBV21-1 combines with J gene TRBJ2-1; TRBD2, the D gene given by the table, was not confirmed from the DNA. TRBV21-1 is reported as a pseudogene. CDR3 length: 13 amino acids. This CDR3 is CASNTRLTNEQFF. CDR3 nucleotide sequence: TGTGCCAGTAATACCAGACTCACCAATGAGCAGTTCTTC.

The chain recombines TRBV5-5 with TRBJ1-1; 8 bases agree with TRBD1. Germline V lookup: CDR1 SGHKS, CDR2 YYEKEE (reference sequence). The CDR3 spans 15 residues. V was clipped by 4 bases and J by 0 bases; unmatched bases: 5. The CDR3 region has the DNA TGTGCCAGCAGCCCGAGGACAGGGCTGAACACTGAAGCTTTCTTT. It specifies CASSPRTGLNTEAFF.

A few counts support this clone. For the CDR3, the DNA is TGTGCCAGCAGCCGGGGGGACAGGCTGAACACTGAAGCTTTCTTT. It translates to CASSRGDRLNTEAFF. The chain links TRBV28 to TRBJ1-1; 8 nucleotides agree with TRBD1. Germline loops: CDR1 MDHEN, CDR2 SYDVKM. The CDR3 runs to 15 residues. The junction had 6 bases not matched to a gene; V was cut back by 6 bases and J by 0 bases.

The genes are TRBV19 and TRBJ1-5, with 10 bases matching TRBD1. The CDR3 spans 16 residues. CDR1 and CDR2 (germline): LNHDA, SQIVND (reference sequence). V dropped 3 bases and J dropped 1; count of bases not matched to a gene: 3. The CDR3 spells CASSMGQGLSNQPQHF. CDR3 sequence (DNA): TGTGCCAGTAGTATGGGACAGGGGTTAAGCAATCAGCCCCAGCATTTT.

This clone occurred once. As DNA, the CDR3 is TGTGCCAGCACCTACGTGGGGGCCAACGAGCAGTACTTC. Translated, it gives CASTYVGANEQYF. This sequence joins TRBV6-5 and TRBJ2-7, with D tentatively TRBD1 (6 bases). Trimming cost V 7 bases and J 5 bases, with 15 bases left between them. The CDR3 has 13 amino acids. Germline V lookup: CDR1 MNHEY, CDR2 SVGAGI.

The J gene is TRBJ2-7, the V gene TRBV7-2; D call uncertain. This CDR3 is 14 amino acids long. CDR1 and CDR2 from the germline V gene are SGHTA and FQGNSA. Trimming cost V 0 bases and J 2 bases, with 8 bases left between them. CDR3 coding DNA: TGTGCCAGCAGCTTAGCTATTGGCCCCTACGAGCAGTACTTC. This translates into CASSLAIGPYEQYF.

The V gene is TRBV7-6, the J gene TRBJ2-1, with TRBD2 identical over 9 bases. V dropped 1 base and J dropped 0; count of bases not matched to a gene: 7. Germline V gene data show CDR1 as SGHVS and CDR2 as FNYEAQ. This CDR3 is built from 18 residues. The CDR3 region has the DNA TGTGCCAGCAGCTTAGGAGTAGCGGGAGTTCGCTCCTACAATGAGCAGTTCTTC. Amino acids: CASSLGVAGVRSYNEQFF.

This clone has only a few counts. The chain recombines TRBV19 with TRBJ2-7, with D possibly being TRBD1 (6 bases). V lost 8 bases and J lost 7, with 15 bases in between. The CDR3 is 12 amino acids. CDR1 and CDR2 from the germline V gene are LNHDA and SQIVND (reference sequence). The CDR3 DNA reads as TGTGCCAGTTCAGGGGACGGCGGGGAGCAGTACTTC. Its protein product is CASSGDGGEQYF.

Only a few counts were recorded for this clone. The chain joins TRBV6-2 or TRBV6-3 to TRBJ2-7; 9 bases map to TRBD2. The V gene's germline CDR1 is MNHEY and CDR2 SVGEGT. The V segment lost 6 bases and the J segment 3 bases; nucleotides outside the gene matches: 21. The CDR3 has 19 amino acids. The CDR3 sequence: CASSSGRGGRASYVYEQYF. The CDR3 coding sequence is TGTGCCAGCAGCTCCGGGAGGGGCGGGAGGGCCTCTTACGTCTACGAGCAGTACTTC.

This chain links TRBV27 with TRBJ1-6; D might be TRBD1 (5 bases). From germline, CDR1 is MNHEY and CDR2 SMNVEV (reference sequence). This CDR3 comprises 15 residues. V lost 6 bases and J lost 4, with 13 bases in between. As DNA, the CDR3 is TGTGCCAGCAGCCCATGGGGCCTGTATAATTCACCCCTCCACTTT. Its translation is CASSPWGLYNSPLHF.